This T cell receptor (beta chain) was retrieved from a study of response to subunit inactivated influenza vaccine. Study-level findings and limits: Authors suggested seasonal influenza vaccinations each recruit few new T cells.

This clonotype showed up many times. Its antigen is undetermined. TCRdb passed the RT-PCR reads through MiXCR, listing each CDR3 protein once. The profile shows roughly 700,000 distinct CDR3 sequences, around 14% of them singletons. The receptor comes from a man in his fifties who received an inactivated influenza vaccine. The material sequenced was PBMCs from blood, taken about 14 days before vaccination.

The CDR3 protein is CSVYSGGLNYGYTF. The CDR3, as DNA: TGCAGCGTTTATTCAGGGGGTTTAAACTATGGCTACACCTTC. The chain combines TRBV29-1 with TRBJ1-2; 7 nucleotides match TRBD1. Germline trimming cut 5 bases from V and 2 bases from J; bases unmatched to any gene: 8. The CDR3 runs 14 residues. Germline loops: CDR1 SQVTM, CDR2 ANQGSEA.